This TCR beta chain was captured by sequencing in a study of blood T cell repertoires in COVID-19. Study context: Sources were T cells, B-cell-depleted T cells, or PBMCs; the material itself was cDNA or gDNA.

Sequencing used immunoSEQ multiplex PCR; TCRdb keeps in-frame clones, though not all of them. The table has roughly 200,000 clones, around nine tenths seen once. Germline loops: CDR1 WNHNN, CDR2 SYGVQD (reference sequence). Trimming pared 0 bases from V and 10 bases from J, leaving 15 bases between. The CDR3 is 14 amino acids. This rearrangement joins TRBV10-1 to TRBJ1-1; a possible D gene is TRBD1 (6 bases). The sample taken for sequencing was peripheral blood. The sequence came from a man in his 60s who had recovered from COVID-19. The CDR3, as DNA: TGCGCCAGCAGTGAGTCGGGCAGGGGTTTAGTAGCTTTCTTT. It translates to CASSESGRGLVAFF.